The clone carrying this T cell receptor (beta chain) has a count of ten or more. Trimming pared 5 bases from V and 1 base from J, leaving 15 bases between. Germline assignment: CDR1 LGHDT and CDR2 YNNKEL (reference sequence). The CDR3 is made up of 15 amino acids. Combining a sample-barcoded 5' primer with a J-beta primer mix, a second PCR ran for about 7 to 12 cycles. Each CDR3 protein gets one entry after TCRdb re-called the 5' RACE reads with MiXCR. The repertoire includes more than 800,000 distinct CDR3 sequences, roughly 26% of them detected once, and roughly a sixth sits in the top ten. The data derive from a study of blood T cells in healthy people across ages. The amount of total RNA extracted per sample was at least 6 micrograms.

Sequenced: blood. The TCR was taken from a woman of 80 years or more in good health. The chain carries TRBV3-1 and TRBJ2-7, with D perhaps matching TRBD2 (6 bases). This CDR3 reads CASSFASEGSYEQYF. DNA of the CDR3: TGTGCCAGCAGCTTTGCGTCGGAGGGATCCTACGAGCAGTACTTC.